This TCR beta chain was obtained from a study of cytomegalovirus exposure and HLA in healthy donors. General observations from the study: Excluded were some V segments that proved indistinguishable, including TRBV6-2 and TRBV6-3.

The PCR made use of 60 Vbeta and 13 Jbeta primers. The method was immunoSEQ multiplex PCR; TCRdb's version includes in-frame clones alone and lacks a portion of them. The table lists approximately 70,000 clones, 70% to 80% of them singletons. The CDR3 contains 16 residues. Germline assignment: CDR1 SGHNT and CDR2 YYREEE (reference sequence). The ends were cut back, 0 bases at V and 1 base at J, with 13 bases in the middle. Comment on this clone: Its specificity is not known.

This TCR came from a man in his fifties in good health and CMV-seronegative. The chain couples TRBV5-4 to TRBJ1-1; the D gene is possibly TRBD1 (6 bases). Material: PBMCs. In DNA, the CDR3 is TGTGCCAGCAGCTTGGCTAAGACAGGCTCGAACACTGAAGCTTTCTTT. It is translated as CASSLAKTGSNTEAFF. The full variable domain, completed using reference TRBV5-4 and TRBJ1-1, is ETGVTQSPTHLIKTRGQQVTLRCSSQSGHNTVSWYQQALGQGPQFIFQYYREEENGRGNFPPRFSGLQFPNYSSELNVNALELDDSALYLCASSLAKTGSNTEAFFGQGTRLTVV.